This TCR beta chain originates from a study of T-cell memory formation after mild COVID-19. The CDR3 has 15 amino acids. Per germline, CDR1 MNHEY and CDR2 SVGAGI. V shed 6 bases, J shed 3 bases, and the junction held 5 bases outside the gene matches. Using its own MiXCR run on the 5' RACE reads, TCRdb lists one record per CDR3 protein. The repertoire holds about 290,000 distinct CDR3 sequences, with approximately 15% as singletons. The sequence was collected from a man aged 18 to 35 who had mild COVID-19 (a few samples of this study predate the infection). Cell type and time point are not known. The V gene is TRBV6-5, the J gene TRBJ2-1; 10 positions match TRBD2. Sequenced material: PBMCs or a T cell subset sorted from them (not recorded which). CDR3 nucleotides: TGTGCCAGCAGGCTCCTAGCGGGGGACTACAATGAGCAGTTCTTC. Amino acid sequence: CASRLLAGDYNEQFF.